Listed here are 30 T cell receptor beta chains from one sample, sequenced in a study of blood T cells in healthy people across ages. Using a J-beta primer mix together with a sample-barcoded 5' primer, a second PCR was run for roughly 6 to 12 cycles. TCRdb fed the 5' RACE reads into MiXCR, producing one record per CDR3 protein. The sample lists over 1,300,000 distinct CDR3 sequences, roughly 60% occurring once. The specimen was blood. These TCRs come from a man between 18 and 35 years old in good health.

The CDR3 region has the DNA TGTGCCAGCTCACCCCGCTTGGGGAGCTCCTACAATGAGCAGTTCTTC. As protein: CASSPRLGSSYNEQFF. This chain connects TRBV18 to TRBJ2-1, with a possible D match to TRBD2 (5 bases). The CDR3 loop spans 16 amino acids. Germline CDR1 KGHSH, CDR2 LQKENI. The V and J ends lost 3 bases and 0 bases respectively, with 12 bases between them. The complete variable domain, with remaining parts taken from reference TRBV18 and TRBJ2-1, reads NAGVMQNPRHLVRRRGQEARLRCSPMKGHSHVYWYRQLPEEGLKFMVYLQKENIIDESGMPKERFSAEFPKEGPSILRIQQVVRGDSAAYFCASSPRLGSSYNEQFFGPGTRLTVL.

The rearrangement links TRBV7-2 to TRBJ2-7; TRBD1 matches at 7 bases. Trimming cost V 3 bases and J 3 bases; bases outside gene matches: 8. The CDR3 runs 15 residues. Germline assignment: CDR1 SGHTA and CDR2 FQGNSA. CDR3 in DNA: TGTGCCAGCAGCTTGACCGGGACAGTCTTCTACGAGCAGTACTTC. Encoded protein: CASSLTGTVFYEQYF.

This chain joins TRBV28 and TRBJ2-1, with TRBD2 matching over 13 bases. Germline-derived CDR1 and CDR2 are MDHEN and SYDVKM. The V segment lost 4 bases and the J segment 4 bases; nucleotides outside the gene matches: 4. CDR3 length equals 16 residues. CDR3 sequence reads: CASSSTSGGRYNEQFF. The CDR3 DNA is TGTGCCAGCAGTTCGACTAGCGGGGGGCGATACAATGAGCAGTTCTTC.

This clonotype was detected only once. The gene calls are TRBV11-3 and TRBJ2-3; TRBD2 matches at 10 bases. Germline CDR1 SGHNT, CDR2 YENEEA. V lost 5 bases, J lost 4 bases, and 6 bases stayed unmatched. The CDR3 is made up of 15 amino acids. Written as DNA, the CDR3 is TGTGCCAGCAGCCCAGAAGCGGGGGGGCCAGATACGCAGTATTTT. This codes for CASSPEAGGPDTQYF. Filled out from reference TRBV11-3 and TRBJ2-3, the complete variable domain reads EAGVVQSPRYKIIEKKQPVAFWCNPISGHNTLYWYLQNLGQGPELLIRYENEEAVDDSQLPKDRFSAERLKGVDSTLKIQPAELGDSAVYLCASSPEAGGPDTQYFGPGTRLTVL.

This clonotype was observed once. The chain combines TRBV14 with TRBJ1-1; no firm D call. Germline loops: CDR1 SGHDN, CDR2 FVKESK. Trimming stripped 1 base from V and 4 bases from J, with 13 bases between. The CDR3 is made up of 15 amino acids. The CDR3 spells CASSQARPSVTEAFF. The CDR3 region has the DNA TGTGCCAGCAGCCAAGCTAGGCCCAGCGTCACTGAAGCTTTCTTT.

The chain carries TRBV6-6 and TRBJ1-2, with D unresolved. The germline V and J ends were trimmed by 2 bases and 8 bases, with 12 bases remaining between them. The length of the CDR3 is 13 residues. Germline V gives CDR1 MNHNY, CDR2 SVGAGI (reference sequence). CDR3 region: CASSYEEVTGYTF. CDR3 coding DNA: TGTGCCAGCAGTTACGAGGAGGTGACAGGCTACACCTTC.

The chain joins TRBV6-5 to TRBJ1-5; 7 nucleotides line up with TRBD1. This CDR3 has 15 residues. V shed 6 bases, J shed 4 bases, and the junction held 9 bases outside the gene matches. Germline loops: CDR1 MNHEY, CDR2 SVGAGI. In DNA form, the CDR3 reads TGTGCCAGCAGATCGGACAGGCGCCCTAATCAGCCCCAGCATTTT. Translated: CASRSDRRPNQPQHF.

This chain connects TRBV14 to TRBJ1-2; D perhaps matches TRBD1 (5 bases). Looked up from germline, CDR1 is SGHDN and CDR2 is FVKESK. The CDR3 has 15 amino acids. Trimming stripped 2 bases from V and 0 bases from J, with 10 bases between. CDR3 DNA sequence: TGTGCCAGCAGCCAACAGGGATACGCTAACTATGGCTACACCTTC. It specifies CASSQQGYANYGYTF. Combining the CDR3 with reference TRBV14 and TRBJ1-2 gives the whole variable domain EAGVTQFPSHSVIEKGQTVTLRCDPISGHDNLYWYRRVMGKEIKFLLHFVKESKQDESGMPNNRFLAERTGGTYSTLKVQPAELEDSGVYFCASSQQGYANYGYTFGSGTRLTVV.

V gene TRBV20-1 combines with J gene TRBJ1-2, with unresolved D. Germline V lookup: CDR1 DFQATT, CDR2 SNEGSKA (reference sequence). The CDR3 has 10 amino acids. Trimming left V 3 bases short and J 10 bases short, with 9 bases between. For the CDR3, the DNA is TGCAGTGCTAGTGGAGCCAACTACACCTTC. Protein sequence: CSASGANYTF.

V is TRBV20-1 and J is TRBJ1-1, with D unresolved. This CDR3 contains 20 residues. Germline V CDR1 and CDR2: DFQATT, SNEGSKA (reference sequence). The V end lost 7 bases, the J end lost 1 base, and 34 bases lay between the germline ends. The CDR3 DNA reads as TGCAGTGACCCACAGTCACTAGGCCCAACAAGGCAACAACCGAACACTGAAGCTTTCTTT. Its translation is CSDPQSLGPTRQQPNTEAFF.

The CDR3 is CASSLGQRGHNEQFF. DNA of the CDR3: TGTGCCAGCAGTTTGGGACAGAGGGGCCACAATGAGCAGTTCTTC. The chain carries TRBV6-5 and TRBJ2-1, with 7 bases that match TRBD1. J gave up 5 bases and V 4 bases, and 8 bases lay outside the gene matches. This CDR3 spans 15 amino acids. The germline V gene has CDR1 MNHEY and CDR2 SVGAGI.

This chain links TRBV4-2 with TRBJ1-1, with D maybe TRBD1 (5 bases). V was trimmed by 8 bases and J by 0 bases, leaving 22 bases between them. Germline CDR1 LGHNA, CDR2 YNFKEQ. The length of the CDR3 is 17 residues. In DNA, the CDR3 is TGTGCCAGCGGGGGGTTCGGGGCGGCAGGGATGAACACTGAAGCTTTCTTT. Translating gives CASGGFGAAGMNTEAFF.

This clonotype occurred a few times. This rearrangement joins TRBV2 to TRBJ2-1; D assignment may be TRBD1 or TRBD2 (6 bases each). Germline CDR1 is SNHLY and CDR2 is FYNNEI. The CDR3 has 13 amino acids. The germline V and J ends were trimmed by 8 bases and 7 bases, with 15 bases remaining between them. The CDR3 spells CASVGQGGNEQFF. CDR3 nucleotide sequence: TGTGCCAGCGTAGGGCAAGGGGGGAATGAGCAGTTCTTC.

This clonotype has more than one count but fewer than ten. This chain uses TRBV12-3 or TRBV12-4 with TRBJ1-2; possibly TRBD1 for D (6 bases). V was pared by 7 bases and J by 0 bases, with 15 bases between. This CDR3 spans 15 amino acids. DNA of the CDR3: TGTGCCAGCATCCGGGACACCGCTTCTAACTATGGCTACACCTTC. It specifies CASIRDTASNYGYTF.

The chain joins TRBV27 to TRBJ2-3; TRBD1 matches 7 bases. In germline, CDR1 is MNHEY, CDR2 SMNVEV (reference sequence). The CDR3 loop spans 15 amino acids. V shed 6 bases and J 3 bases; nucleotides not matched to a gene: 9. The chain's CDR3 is CASRTQGDRTDTQYF. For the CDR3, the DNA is TGTGCCAGCAGGACGCAGGGGGACAGAACAGATACGCAGTATTTT.

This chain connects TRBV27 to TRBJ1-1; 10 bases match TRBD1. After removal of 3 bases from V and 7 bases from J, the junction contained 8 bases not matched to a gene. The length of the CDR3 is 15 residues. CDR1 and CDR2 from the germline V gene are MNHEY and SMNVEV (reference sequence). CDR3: CASSFGQGVGGEAFF. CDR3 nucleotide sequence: TGTGCCAGCAGTTTTGGACAGGGGGTTGGGGGTGAAGCTTTCTTT.

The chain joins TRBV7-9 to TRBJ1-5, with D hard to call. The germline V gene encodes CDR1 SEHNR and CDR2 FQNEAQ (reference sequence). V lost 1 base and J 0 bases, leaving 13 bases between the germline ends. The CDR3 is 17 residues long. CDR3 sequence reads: CASSLVVDGYSNQPQHF. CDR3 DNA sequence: TGTGCCAGCAGCTTAGTTGTGGACGGATATAGCAATCAGCCCCAGCATTTT. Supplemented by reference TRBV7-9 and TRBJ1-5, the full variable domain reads DTGVSQNPRHKITKRGQNVTFRCDPISEHNRLYWYRQTLGQGPEFLTYFQNEAQLEKSRLLSDRFSAERPKGSFSTLEIQRTEQGDSAMYLCASSLVVDGYSNQPQHFGDGTRLSIL.

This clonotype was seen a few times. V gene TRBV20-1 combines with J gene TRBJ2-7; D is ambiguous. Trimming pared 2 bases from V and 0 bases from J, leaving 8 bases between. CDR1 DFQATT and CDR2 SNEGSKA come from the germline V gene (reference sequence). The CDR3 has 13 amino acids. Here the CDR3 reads CSARRADSYEQYF. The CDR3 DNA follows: TGCAGTGCTAGACGGGCGGACTCCTACGAGCAGTACTTC.

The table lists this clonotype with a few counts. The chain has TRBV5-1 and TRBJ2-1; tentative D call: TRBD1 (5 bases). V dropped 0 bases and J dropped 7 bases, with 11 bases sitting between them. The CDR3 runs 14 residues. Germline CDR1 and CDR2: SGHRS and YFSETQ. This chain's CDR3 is CASSLEGFRNEQFF. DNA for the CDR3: TGCGCCAGCAGCTTGGAGGGGTTTAGAAATGAGCAGTTCTTC.

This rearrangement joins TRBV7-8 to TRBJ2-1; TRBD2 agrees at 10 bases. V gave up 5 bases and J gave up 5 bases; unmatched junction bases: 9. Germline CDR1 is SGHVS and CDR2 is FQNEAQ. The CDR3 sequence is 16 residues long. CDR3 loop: CASSASSGSLNNEQFF. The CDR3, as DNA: TGTGCCAGCAGCGCGTCTAGCGGGAGCCTCAACAATGAGCAGTTCTTC.

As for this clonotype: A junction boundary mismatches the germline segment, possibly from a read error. The CDR3 here is CASSLQRDDNSPPHF. CDR3 DNA: TGTGCCAGCAGCCTGCAACGGGACGATAATTCACCCCCCCACTTT. The chain carries TRBV5-5 and TRBJ1-6, with a possible D match to TRBD1 (5 bases). Germline values: CDR1 SGHKS, CDR2 YYEKEE (reference sequence). The length of the CDR3 is 15 residues.

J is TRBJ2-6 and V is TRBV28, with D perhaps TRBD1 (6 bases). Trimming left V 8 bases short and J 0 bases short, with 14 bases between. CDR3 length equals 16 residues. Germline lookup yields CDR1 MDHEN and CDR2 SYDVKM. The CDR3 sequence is CASASRGLSGANVLTF. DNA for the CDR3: TGTGCCAGCGCGTCCAGGGGCCTCTCTGGGGCCAACGTCCTGACTTTC.

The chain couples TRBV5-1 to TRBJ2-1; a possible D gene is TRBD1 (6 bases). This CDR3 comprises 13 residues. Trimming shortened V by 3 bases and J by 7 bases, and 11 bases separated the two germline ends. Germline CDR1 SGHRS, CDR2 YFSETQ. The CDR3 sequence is CASSSDSQNEQFF. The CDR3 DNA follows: TGCGCCAGCAGCTCGGACAGCCAGAATGAGCAGTTCTTC.

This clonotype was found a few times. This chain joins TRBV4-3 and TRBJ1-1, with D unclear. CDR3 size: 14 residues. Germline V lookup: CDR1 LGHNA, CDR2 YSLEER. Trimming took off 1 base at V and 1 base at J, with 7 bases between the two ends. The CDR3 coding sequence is TGCGCCAGCAGCCAAGGTTGGGGGAACACTGAAGCTTTCTTT. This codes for CASSQGWGNTEAFF.

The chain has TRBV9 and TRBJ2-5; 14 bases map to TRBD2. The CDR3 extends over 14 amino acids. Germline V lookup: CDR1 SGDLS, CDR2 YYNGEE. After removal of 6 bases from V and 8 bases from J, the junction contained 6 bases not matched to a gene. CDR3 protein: CASTPGLAGVTQYF. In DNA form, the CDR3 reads TGTGCCAGCACCCCGGGACTAGCGGGAGTTACCCAGTACTTC.

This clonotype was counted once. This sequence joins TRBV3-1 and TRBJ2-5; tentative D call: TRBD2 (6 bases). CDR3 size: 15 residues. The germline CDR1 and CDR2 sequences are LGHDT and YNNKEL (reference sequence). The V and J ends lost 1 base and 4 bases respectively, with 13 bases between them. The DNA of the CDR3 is TGTGCCAGCAGCCAAGCAGGTAGACTAGGAGAGACCCAGTACTTC. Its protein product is CASSQAGRLGETQYF.

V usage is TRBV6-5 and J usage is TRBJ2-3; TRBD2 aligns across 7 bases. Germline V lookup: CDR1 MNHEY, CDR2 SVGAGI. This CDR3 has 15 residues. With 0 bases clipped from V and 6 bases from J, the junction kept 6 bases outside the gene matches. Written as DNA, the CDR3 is TGTGCCAGCAGTTACTCCATGAGCGGGGTGGATACGCAGTATTTT. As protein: CASSYSMSGVDTQYF.

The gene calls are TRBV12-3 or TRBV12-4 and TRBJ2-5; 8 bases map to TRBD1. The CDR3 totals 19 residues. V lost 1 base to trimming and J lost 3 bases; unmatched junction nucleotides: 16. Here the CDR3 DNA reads TGTGCCAGCAGTTTAGTTGTGGTTTTGTCGGGACAGGCAAAAGAGACCCAGTACTTC. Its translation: CASSLVVVLSGQAKETQYF.

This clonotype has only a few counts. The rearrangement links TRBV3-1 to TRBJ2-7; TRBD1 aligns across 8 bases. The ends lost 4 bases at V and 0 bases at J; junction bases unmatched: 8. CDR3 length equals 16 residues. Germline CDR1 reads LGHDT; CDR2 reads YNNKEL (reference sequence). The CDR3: CASSPSGQGLSYEQYF. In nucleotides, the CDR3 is TGTGCCAGCAGCCCCTCAGGACAGGGTCTCTCCTACGAGCAGTACTTC.

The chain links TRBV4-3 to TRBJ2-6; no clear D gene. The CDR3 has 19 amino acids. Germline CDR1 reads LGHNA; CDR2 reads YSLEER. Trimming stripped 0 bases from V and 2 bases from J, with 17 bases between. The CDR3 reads CASSQDPLAIEPGANVLTF. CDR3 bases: TGCGCCAGCAGCCAAGATCCCCTGGCAATTGAGCCTGGGGCCAACGTCCTGACTTTC.